Described below is a single T cell receptor (beta chain) sequence and its context. Some clones are missing from TCRdb's copy, which holds only in-frame ones; the method was immunoSEQ multiplex PCR. The profile covers approximately 47,000 clones, with roughly 90% appearing a single time and about 2% taken by the ten largest. The record originates from a study of T cell changes during pregnancy in multiple sclerosis. Between the trimmed V and J ends, which lost 5 bases and 0 bases, there was a span of 28 bases. Germline V gene sequence: CDR1 SNHLY, CDR2 FYNNEI. CDR3 length: 20 amino acids. This rearrangement joins TRBV2 to TRBJ1-1; the D gene is possibly TRBD1 (6 bases). The sequence derives from a female donor with multiple sclerosis, enrolled in a pregnancy study. The input for sequencing was peripheral blood, taken in the first trimester of pregnancy. Here the CDR3 DNA reads TGTGCCAGCAGTTCACACCGGGACACCTATGCGACACTCATGAACACTGAAGCTTTCTTT. This codes for CASSSHRDTYATLMNTEAFF.